The 26 T cell receptor beta chains reported below all come from one sample, sequenced in a study of shared clonotypes between healthy human individuals. Sequencing used immunoSEQ multiplex PCR; TCRdb keeps in-frame clones, though not all of them. The sample consists of a few million clones, roughly 92% of them appearing once. Sample: naive CD4+ T cells sorted from blood. Subset of the sample: CD45RA+ positively selected. Source of these receptors: a man aged 18-30 years in good health.

The rearrangement links TRBV5-4 to TRBJ2-1, with TRBD2 identical over 8 bases. With 0 bases clipped from V and 4 bases from J, the junction kept 6 bases outside the gene matches. This CDR3 is 16 amino acids long. Germline V gene data show CDR1 as SGHNT and CDR2 as YYREEE (reference sequence). The DNA of the CDR3 is TGTGCCAGCAGCTTGGATTCGGGGGGGCCTTACAATGAGCAGTTCTTC. It is translated as CASSLDSGGPYNEQFF.

The rearrangement links TRBV27 to TRBJ1-2, with D perhaps TRBD1 (5 bases). Germline V gene lookup returns CDR1 MNHEY and CDR2 SMNVEV (reference sequence). The CDR3 is made up of 14 amino acids. V lost 2 bases and J lost 6, with 13 bases in between. CDR3 DNA sequence: TGTGCCAGCAGTTTAAGAGTCGGAGGGGATGGCTACACCTTC. Encoded protein: CASSLRVGGDGYTF.

In its sample, this clone was seen a few times. This rearrangement joins TRBV27 to TRBJ1-5; a possible D gene is TRBD1 (6 bases). V was trimmed by 6 bases and J by 3 bases, leaving 9 bases between them. The germline V gene encodes CDR1 MNHEY and CDR2 SMNVEV (reference sequence). The CDR3 consists of 13 residues. The CDR3 region has the DNA TGTGCCAGCAGCCGGGACACCAATCAGCCCCAGCATTTT. It translates to CASSRDTNQPQHF.

The chain carries TRBV7-9 and TRBJ1-6; D gene unclear. The CDR3 loop spans 12 amino acids. V lost 4 bases and J 13 bases, leaving 11 bases between the germline ends. In germline, CDR1 is SEHNR, CDR2 FQNEAQ (reference sequence). CDR3 sequence (DNA): TGTGCCAGCAGCTATTCGACTGGGCCCCTCCACTTT. This gives the protein CASSYSTGPLHF.

For this clone: The sample has other DNA sequences that encode this CDR3 too. This rearrangement joins TRBV6-6 to TRBJ1-2; the D is unclear. Germline values: CDR1 MNHNY, CDR2 SVGAGI (reference sequence). V was trimmed by 5 bases and J by 4 bases, leaving 5 bases between them. There are 11 residues in the CDR3. The CDR3 reads CASSTSYGYTF. The CDR3 nucleotides read TGTGCCAGCAGTACTTCCTATGGCTACACCTTC.

The chain couples TRBV7-9 to TRBJ1-2; D may be TRBD1 (5 bases). The germline V and J ends were trimmed by 1 base and 9 bases, with 21 bases remaining between them. Germline V gene data show CDR1 as SEHNR and CDR2 as FQNEAQ (reference sequence). The CDR3 spans 16 residues. The CDR3 bases are TGTGCCAGCAGCTTAGGGTCGGCAGGGAAAACCGGGAGCTACACCTTC. Translation gives CASSLGSAGKTGSYTF.

Concerning this clone: The sample has other DNA sequences that encode this CDR3 too. This sequence joins TRBV28 and TRBJ2-7, with 9 bases fitting TRBD1. Germline CDR1 is MDHEN and CDR2 is SYDVKM. The CDR3 is 15 amino acids. V dropped 4 bases and J dropped 3; count of bases not matched to a gene: 7. CDR3 in amino acids: CASSSPGQGNYEQYF. Written as DNA, the CDR3 is TGTGCCAGCAGTTCACCGGGACAGGGCAACTACGAGCAGTACTTC.

V usage is TRBV4-3 and J usage is TRBJ1-2; the match to TRBD1 covers 7 bases. V was pared by 2 bases and J by 7 bases, with 7 bases of the junction left unmatched. The CDR3 runs 14 residues. Germline V gene lookup returns CDR1 LGHNA and CDR2 YSLEER. CDR3: CASSQSLGQLGYTF. The CDR3 coding sequence is TGCGCCAGCAGCCAAAGCCTGGGACAGCTTGGCTACACCTTC.

The J gene is TRBJ2-4, the V gene TRBV6-1, with 7 bases identical to TRBD2. CDR1 is MNHNS and CDR2 is SASEGT in the germline V gene. CDR3 size: 17 residues. V shed 4 bases and J 0 bases; nucleotides not matched to a gene: 9. CDR3 nucleotide sequence: TGTGCCAGCAGTGTGGGACGGCTAGCGGTAGCCAAAAACATTCAGTACTTC. This translates into CASSVGRLAVAKNIQYF.

The V call is TRBV2, the J call TRBJ2-7; 8 positions match TRBD2. The CDR3 length is 14 residues. V was pared by 10 bases and J by 3 bases, with 11 bases of the junction left unmatched. In germline, CDR1 is SNHLY, CDR2 FYNNEI. CDR3 in DNA: TGTGCCACCAGACTAGCGACTTCAAACTACGAGCAGTACTTC. This encodes CATRLATSNYEQYF.

This clone was recorded a few times. The rearrangement links TRBV6-5 to TRBJ1-5; no clear D. The CDR3 loop spans 11 amino acids. Per the germline V gene, CDR1 is MNHEY and CDR2 is SVGAGI. V gave up 8 bases and J gave up 4 bases, with 6 bases separating them. CDR3 amino acids: CASGQNQPQHF. DNA for the CDR3: TGTGCCAGCGGCCAAAATCAGCCCCAGCATTTT.

The chain joins TRBV14 to TRBJ2-3, with 7 bases fitting TRBD2. The germline gives CDR1 SGHDN, CDR2 FVKESK. This CDR3 comprises 14 residues. V shed 1 base and J 10 bases; nucleotides not matched to a gene: 8. DNA of the CDR3: TGTGCCAGCAGCCAAGCCGGAGCGGGACCGGCGCAGTATTTT. This sequence encodes CASSQAGAGPAQYF.

The V and J genes are TRBV5-6 and TRBJ1-6, with 7 nucleotides matching TRBD1. The ends lost 0 bases at V and 5 bases at J; junction bases unmatched: 8. In germline, CDR1 is SGHDT, CDR2 YYEEEE. The CDR3 length is 17 residues. CDR3 coding DNA: TGTGCCAGCAGCTTGGGGTCGGGGACAGCTAATAATTCACCCCTCCACTTT. Protein product: CASSLGSGTANNSPLHF.

V usage is TRBV6-1 and J usage is TRBJ2-7; TRBD2 agrees at 12 bases. Germline CDR1 is MNHNS and CDR2 is SASEGT. With 4 bases clipped from V and 1 base from J, the junction kept 8 bases outside the gene matches. The CDR3 extends over 17 amino acids. The CDR3 protein is CASSVIGLAGTSYEQYF. Here the CDR3 DNA reads TGTGCCAGCAGTGTGATCGGACTAGCGGGGACATCCTACGAGCAGTACTTC.

The chain joins TRBV7-2 to TRBJ2-7, with TRBD2 matching over 12 bases. The CDR3 extends over 16 amino acids. CDR1 is SGHTA, CDR2 FQGNSA, per germline. V shed 5 bases and J 0 bases; nucleotides not matched to a gene: 5. CDR3 sequence: CASSPGLAGISYEQYF. CDR3 in DNA: TGTGCCAGCAGCCCGGGACTAGCGGGCATCTCCTACGAGCAGTACTTC.

This chain uses TRBV6-6 with TRBJ1-2; D not resolved. Trimming shortened V by 3 bases and J by 0 bases, and 8 bases separated the two germline ends. Germline CDR1 is MNHNY and CDR2 is SVGAGI (reference sequence). The CDR3 totals 14 residues. The CDR3 reads CASSYGDTNYGYTF. CDR3 in DNA: TGTGCCAGCAGTTATGGGGATACTAACTATGGCTACACCTTC.

As for this clone: The sample contains more than one DNA sequence encoding this CDR3. The chain combines TRBV30 with TRBJ2-7, with 7 nucleotides matching TRBD1. This CDR3 is 13 amino acids long. Germline CDR1 GTSNPN, CDR2 SVGIG (reference sequence). Trimming took 2 bases from V and 1 from J; bases not matched to a gene: 2. CDR3 region: CAWSKQGSYEQYF. CDR3 DNA: TGTGCCTGGAGTAAACAGGGGTCCTACGAGCAGTACTTC.

The chain joins TRBV5-1 to TRBJ1-1; weak D call: TRBD1 (5 bases). CDR1 is SGHRS and CDR2 is YFSETQ in the germline V gene. V was shortened by 4 bases and J by 3 bases, with 13 bases between the two germline ends. This CDR3 has 14 residues. CDR3 sequence: CASSPPRGDTEAFF. CDR3 DNA: TGCGCCAGCAGCCCCCCTCGAGGGGACACTGAAGCTTTCTTT.

This clone was seen only once. This chain connects TRBV19 to TRBJ2-2; 9 positions agree with TRBD1. The germline V gene encodes CDR1 LNHDA and CDR2 SQIVND (reference sequence). The J segment lost 2 bases and the V segment lost 5 bases, leaving 6 bases of the junction unmatched. The CDR3 contains 16 residues. CDR3 DNA: TGTGCCAGTAGTGCACAGGGGGCTACCAACACCGGGGAGCTGTTTTTT. Its protein is CASSAQGATNTGELFF.

The chain joins TRBV5-1 to TRBJ1-1, with TRBD1 identical over 9 bases. CDR3 length equals 17 residues. Trimming cost V 4 bases and J 1 base; bases outside gene matches: 11. CDR1 and CDR2 from the germline V gene are SGHRS and YFSETQ. CDR3: CASSPRQGGITNTEAFF. In nucleotides, the CDR3 is TGCGCCAGCAGCCCGCGACAGGGGGGTATTACGAACACTGAAGCTTTCTTT.

On this clone: This same CDR3 is encoded by further DNA sequences in the sample. This rearrangement joins TRBV6-5 to TRBJ2-7; D is possibly TRBD1 or TRBD2 (5 bases each). The V end was cut by 4 bases, the J end by 2 bases, with 15 bases between. CDR1 MNHEY and CDR2 SVGAGI come from the germline V gene. The CDR3 runs 15 residues. The DNA of the CDR3 is TGTGCCAGCAGTTCGCCGGGACGCTCGACCTACGAGCAGTACTTC. Translating gives CASSSPGRSTYEQYF.

This clone was seen just once. This rearrangement joins TRBV30 to TRBJ2-3; D possibly corresponds to TRBD1 (6 bases). V was trimmed by 3 bases and J by 5 bases, leaving 12 bases between them. Germline lookup yields CDR1 GTSNPN and CDR2 SVGIG (reference sequence). The CDR3 runs 13 residues. CDR3 protein: CAWRRQGLDTQYF. The CDR3 nucleotides are TGTGCCTGGAGACGGCAGGGGCTAGATACGCAGTATTTT.

With regard to this clone: The same CDR3 also results from other DNA sequences found in this sample. The chain recombines TRBV19 with TRBJ2-7, with 8 bases fitting TRBD2. This CDR3 region has 12 residues. After removal of 9 bases from V and 0 bases from J, the junction contained 1 base not matched to a gene. Germline CDR1 reads LNHDA; CDR2 reads SQIVND (reference sequence). The CDR3 DNA sequence: TGTGCCAGCCGGGGGGGCTCCTACGAGCAGTACTTC. Amino acids: CASRGGSYEQYF. Filled out from reference TRBV19 and TRBJ2-7, the complete variable domain reads DGGITQSPKYLFRKEGQNVTLSCEQNLNHDAMYWYRQDPGQGLRLIYYSQIVNDFQKGDIAEGYSVSREKKESFPLTVTSAQKNPTAFYLCASRGGSYEQYFGPGTRLTVT.

The chain has TRBV28 and TRBJ2-7; D unresolved. This CDR3 region has 11 residues. Looked up from germline, CDR1 is MDHEN and CDR2 is SYDVKM. V was shortened by 8 bases and J by 3 bases, with 8 bases between the two germline ends. CDR3 nucleotide sequence: TGTGCCAGCGGCATAAACTACGAGCAGTACTTC. The encoded protein is CASGINYEQYF.

This chain links TRBV11-2 with TRBJ1-1; D is undetermined. V shed 5 bases and J shed 0 bases, with 13 bases lying between them. The CDR3 consists of 15 residues. CDR1 and CDR2 (germline): SGHAT, FQNNGV. Written as DNA, the CDR3 is TGTGCCAGCAGCCTACCGGGTAACTTGAACACTGAAGCTTTCTTT. As protein: CASSLPGNLNTEAFF.

This clone showed up just a few times. The same CDR3 can be traced to other DNA sequences in this sample. V usage is TRBV6-5 and J usage is TRBJ2-7; no definite D call. The CDR3 extends over 14 amino acids. CDR1 and CDR2 from the germline V gene are MNHEY and SVGAGI. Trimming cost V 0 bases and J 1 base, with 7 bases left between them. CDR3 sequence reads: CASSYSPDSYEQYF. CDR3 sequence (DNA): TGTGCCAGCAGTTACTCCCCAGATTCCTACGAGCAGTACTTC.